This T cell receptor (beta chain) was observed in a study of blood T cell repertoires in COVID-19. Sequencing used immunoSEQ multiplex PCR; TCRdb keeps in-frame clones, though not all of them. The sample includes approximately 200,000 clones, 82% seen only once; the top ten take 12%. This CDR3 region has 11 residues. The V gene lost 8 bases and the J gene lost 7 bases, with 14 bases spanning the gap. In germline, CDR1 is GTSNPN, CDR2 SVGIG (reference sequence). The material sequenced was PBMCs or T cells enriched from blood (not recorded which). The V gene is TRBV30, the J gene TRBJ2-5, with D tentatively TRBD1 (6 bases). This TCR was recovered from a middle-aged man who had recovered from COVID-19. In nucleotides, the CDR3 is TGTGCCCGGTCCCAAGGGGGGACCCAGTACTTC. This gives the protein CARSQGGTQYF. Filled out from reference TRBV30 and TRBJ2-5, the complete variable domain reads SQTIHQWPATLVQPVGSPLSLECTVEGTSNPNLYWYRQAAGRGLQLLFYSVGIGQISSEVPQNLSASRPQDRQFILSSKKLLLSDSGFYLCARSQGGTQYFGPGTRLLVL.